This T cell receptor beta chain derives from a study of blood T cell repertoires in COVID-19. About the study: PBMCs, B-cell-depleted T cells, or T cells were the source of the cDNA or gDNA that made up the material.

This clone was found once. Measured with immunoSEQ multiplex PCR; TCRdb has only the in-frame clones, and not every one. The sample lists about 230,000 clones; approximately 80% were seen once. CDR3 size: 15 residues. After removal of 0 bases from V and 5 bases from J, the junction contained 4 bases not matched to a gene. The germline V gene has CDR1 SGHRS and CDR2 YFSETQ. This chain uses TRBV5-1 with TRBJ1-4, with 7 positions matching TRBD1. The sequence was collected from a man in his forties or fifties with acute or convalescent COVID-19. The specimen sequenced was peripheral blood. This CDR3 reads CASSLGTGENEKLFF. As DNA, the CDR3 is TGCGCCAGCAGCTTGGGGACAGGAGAAAATGAAAAACTGTTTTTT. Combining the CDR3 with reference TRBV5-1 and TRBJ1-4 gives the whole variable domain KAGVTQTPRYLIKTRGQQVTLSCSPISGHRSVSWYQQTPGQGLQFLFEYFSETQRNKGNFPGRFSGRQFSNSRSEMNVSTLELGDSALYLCASSLGTGENEKLFFGSGTQLSVL.